These 17 T cell receptor beta chains were sequenced from one sample in a study of blood T cell repertoires in COVID-19. Only in-frame clones appear in the TCRdb table, and some are missing; sequencing was by immunoSEQ multiplex PCR. The data contain a few hundred thousand clones, over 75% of them singletons. The sample comprised PBMCs or T cells enriched from blood (not recorded which). The receptors come from a woman in her twenties or thirties who had recovered from COVID-19.

The chain carries TRBV5-6 and TRBJ2-2, with D possibly matching TRBD2 (5 bases). The germline CDR1 and CDR2 sequences are SGHDT and YYEEEE. This CDR3 is 14 amino acids long. V lost 0 bases and J lost 9, with 12 bases in between. The CDR3 DNA sequence: TGTGCCAGCAGCTTGGGGGTCGGGATGAGGGAGCTGTTTTTT. This translates into CASSLGVGMRELFF.

The V and J genes are TRBV3-1 (or the pseudogene TRBV3-2) and TRBJ1-6, with TRBD1 matching over 7 bases. V lost 4 bases and J lost 6; bases outside the gene matches: 3. The CDR3 totals 14 residues. CDR1 is LGHDT, CDR2 YNNKEL, per germline (reference sequence). CDR3 amino acids: CASSPGQTNSPLHF. CDR3 coding DNA: TGTGCCAGCAGCCCGGGACAGACTAATTCACCCCTCCACTTT.

The J gene is TRBJ2-3, the V gene TRBV4-1; weak D call: TRBD1 (5 bases). The CDR3 length is 15 residues. The germline CDR1 and CDR2 sequences are MGHRA and YSYEKL. Trimming pared 0 bases from V and 0 bases from J, leaving 7 bases between. The CDR3 protein is CASSQEHRSTDTQYF. CDR3 sequence (DNA): TGCGCCAGCAGCCAAGAACACAGGAGCACAGATACGCAGTATTTT.

The table lists this clone with a count of one. The rearrangement links TRBV5-4 to TRBJ2-3, with TRBD1 as a possible D gene (5 bases). The V end lost 2 bases, the J end lost 6 bases, and 10 bases lay between the germline ends. The CDR3 covers 13 residues. From germline, CDR1 is SGHNT and CDR2 YYREEE (reference sequence). The CDR3 bases are TGTGCCAGCAGCTTTACCAGGGCTGATACGCAGTATTTT. This gives the protein CASSFTRADTQYF.

V usage is TRBV6-5 and J usage is TRBJ2-1; TRBD1 matches at 7 bases. V lost 0 bases and J lost 2; bases outside the gene matches: 1. Germline CDR1 MNHEY, CDR2 SVGAGI. This CDR3 comprises 15 residues. The CDR3 reads CASSYSGQTYNEQFF. CDR3 DNA sequence: TGTGCCAGCAGTTACTCGGGACAGACCTACAATGAGCAGTTCTTC.

The table lists this clone with many counts. CDR3 nucleotides: TGTGCCAGCACCGAAAGGGGCGGTAGCAATCAGCCCCAGCATTTT. It codes for CASTERGGSNQPQHF. The chain uses TRBV6-5 and TRBJ1-5; TRBD1 is a possible D gene (5 bases). This CDR3 is 15 amino acids long. Deletions cut 7 bases from V and 0 bases from J, with 13 bases between. CDR1 is MNHEY and CDR2 is SVGAGI in the germline V gene.

This chain joins TRBV7-9 and TRBJ2-4, with TRBD1 identical over 7 bases. This CDR3 spans 15 amino acids. From germline, CDR1 is SEHNR and CDR2 FQNEAQ (reference sequence). The V gene end was trimmed by 4 bases and the J gene end by 4 bases; junction bases not matched to a gene: 7. CDR3 nucleotide sequence: TGTGCCAGCAGCTATGTGGACAGGACAAAAAACATTCAGTACTTC. This codes for CASSYVDRTKNIQYF.

This clone was recorded a few times. The V call is TRBV4-1, the J call TRBJ2-7; TRBD2 is a possible D gene (6 bases). Trimming took 5 bases from V and 11 from J, leaving 22 bases between them. Germline V CDR1 and CDR2: MGHRA, YSYEKL. This CDR3 comprises 14 residues. CDR3 nucleotide sequence: TGCGCCAGCAGCAAAGCCCCCGGGGCCGGGGGAGAGTACTTC. This codes for CASSKAPGAGGEYF.

The CDR3 protein is CASSLRGTNQPQHF. CDR3 bases: TGTGCCAGCAGTTTAAGGGGGACCAATCAGCCCCAGCATTTT. The rearrangement links TRBV28 to TRBJ1-5; tentatively, D is TRBD1 (6 bases). Germline loops: CDR1 MDHEN, CDR2 SYDVKM. The CDR3 totals 14 residues. The V and J ends lost 2 bases and 3 bases respectively, with 8 bases between them.

The chain couples TRBV19 to TRBJ2-1; 9 positions agree with TRBD2. V was pared by 5 bases and J by 9 bases, with 8 bases of the junction left unmatched. CDR1 and CDR2 from the germline V gene are LNHDA and SQIVND (reference sequence). The CDR3 is 14 amino acids. The CDR3 DNA reads TGTGCCAGTAGTCTCCTTAGCGGGAGAGGTGAGCAGTTCTTC. It specifies CASSLLSGRGEQFF.

CDR3 protein: CAWRAGGYMNTEAFF. CDR3 sequence (DNA): TGTGCCTGGAGGGCGGGGGGGTACATGAACACTGAAGCTTTCTTT. The V gene is TRBV30, the J gene TRBJ1-1, with D tentatively TRBD1 (5 bases). The germline V and J ends were trimmed by 3 bases and 0 bases, with 14 bases remaining between them. Germline CDR1 and CDR2: GTSNPN and SVGIG (reference sequence). This CDR3 comprises 15 residues.

Only one count was recorded for this clone. The chain carries TRBV7-6 and TRBJ1-4; no clear D. CDR3 size: 10 residues. The V gene lost 11 bases and the J gene lost 7 bases, with 8 bases spanning the gap. Germline V gene sequence: CDR1 SGHVS, CDR2 FNYEAQ. The DNA for the CDR3 is TGTGCCGTCGGGAGTGAAAAACTGTTTTTT. It codes for CAVGSEKLFF.

The chain combines TRBV28 with TRBJ1-2; 7 nucleotides line up with TRBD1. V shed 6 bases, J shed 5 bases, and the junction held 0 bases outside the gene matches. Germline CDR1 is MDHEN and CDR2 is SYDVKM. The CDR3 covers 11 residues. The CDR3 region is CASRQGYGYTF. Written as DNA, the CDR3 is TGTGCCAGCAGACAGGGGTATGGCTACACCTTC.

DNA of the CDR3: TGTGCCAGCAGCGCCGGGACTAAGAACGACGAGCAGTACTTC. Its protein is CASSAGTKNDEQYF. The V call is TRBV7-6, the J call TRBJ2-7; 7 nucleotides line up with TRBD2. Germline V gene sequence: CDR1 SGHVS, CDR2 FNYEAQ. This CDR3 has 14 amino acids. After removal of 5 bases from V and 5 bases from J, the junction contained 9 bases not matched to a gene.

A few counts support this clone. J is TRBJ2-1 and V is TRBV19, with D maybe TRBD1 (7 bases). Germline V CDR1 and CDR2: LNHDA, SQIVND (reference sequence). The CDR3 runs 15 residues. With 1 base removed from V and 8 bases from J, the gap between germline ends came to 15 bases. The CDR3 DNA reads TGTGCCAGTAGTATAGTGGGGTCCAGGGGGGATGAGCAGTTCTTC. Residues: CASSIVGSRGDEQFF.

CDR3 sequence (DNA): TGTGCCAGCAGCGTCGGCGGGGTCAGCACAGATACGCAGTATTTT. Protein: CASSVGGVSTDTQYF. The rearrangement links TRBV9 to TRBJ2-3; weak D call: TRBD2 (6 bases). Per germline, CDR1 SGDLS and CDR2 YYNGEE. The CDR3 is 15 residues long. Between the trimmed V and J ends, which lost 2 bases and 0 bases, there was a span of 10 bases.

The count of this clone is one. V gene TRBV4-2 combines with J gene TRBJ1-2; possible D gene TRBD1, 5 bases. Germline CDR1 is LGHNA and CDR2 is YNFKEQ. The CDR3 consists of 16 residues. The germline V and J ends were trimmed by 1 base and 4 bases, with 16 bases remaining between them. CDR3 protein: CASSQALRGMGYGYTF. The CDR3 coding sequence is TGTGCCAGCAGCCAAGCTCTCCGGGGGATGGGCTATGGCTACACCTTC.